Detailed here is one T cell receptor (beta chain). Its antigen is as yet unknown. The sample belongs to a study of cytomegalovirus exposure and HLA in healthy donors. Study-wide context: From approximately 170 million T cells, an earlier analysis saw 120 million or so unique TCR beta sequences.

Study results and limitations: Researchers reportedly found TCR beta sequences accurately predicted most subjects' HLA-A and HLA-B alleles. In a later analysis, HLA-associated beta chains showed higher expansion and lower generation probabilities than comparable chains.

This PCR relied on a set of 60 Vbeta primers and 13 Jbeta primers. Profiled with immunoSEQ multiplex PCR; TCRdb holds only in-frame clones, not every one. The sample contains roughly 80,000 clones, under 85% of which appear only once. The CDR3 runs 18 residues. The germline gives CDR1 LNHDA, CDR2 SQIVND (reference sequence). V lost 1 base, J lost 4 bases, and 6 bases stayed unmatched. This chain connects TRBV19 to TRBJ2-1; 14 bases are shared with TRBD2. This sequence originates from a woman in her thirties or forties in good health and CMV-seropositive. Sample: PBMCs. CDR3 sequence reads: CASSIGLAGGIAYNEQFF. The CDR3 bases are TGTGCCAGTAGTATAGGACTAGCGGGAGGGATAGCATACAATGAGCAGTTCTTC.